This is a list of T cell receptor beta chains from one sample in a study of Graves' ophthalmopathy and Graves' hyperthyroidism. MiXCR, run by TCRdb on the multiplex PCR reads, gives a single entry per CDR3 protein. This sample carries 350,000 to 450,000 distinct CDR3 sequences, over 20% of them seen once, and the ten largest clones take approximately 3%. The sequencing input was peripheral blood. These receptor sequences come from a woman aged 18-29 years with stable Graves' hyperthyroidism. Both conserved end residues are part of each CDR3. Clone sizes are shown as once, few, many, or a class for an expanded clone.

V gene,clone size,CDR3 protein
TRBV2,many,CASSGLGEDSYEQYF
TRBV11-3,once,CASSWQGSYEQYF
TRBV5-6,many,CASSLRPGLELGEQYF
TRBV7-9,many,CASGRRVTGELFF
TRBV6-5,many,CASSHDRGASPLHF
TRBV20-1,many,CSASIGNYGYTF
TRBV13,many,CASGPARETQYF
TRBV7-9,many,CASSLQGPLGETQYF
TRBV18,many,CASSLRLDGYTF
TRBV10-3,many,CAISGTSGTLTTYF